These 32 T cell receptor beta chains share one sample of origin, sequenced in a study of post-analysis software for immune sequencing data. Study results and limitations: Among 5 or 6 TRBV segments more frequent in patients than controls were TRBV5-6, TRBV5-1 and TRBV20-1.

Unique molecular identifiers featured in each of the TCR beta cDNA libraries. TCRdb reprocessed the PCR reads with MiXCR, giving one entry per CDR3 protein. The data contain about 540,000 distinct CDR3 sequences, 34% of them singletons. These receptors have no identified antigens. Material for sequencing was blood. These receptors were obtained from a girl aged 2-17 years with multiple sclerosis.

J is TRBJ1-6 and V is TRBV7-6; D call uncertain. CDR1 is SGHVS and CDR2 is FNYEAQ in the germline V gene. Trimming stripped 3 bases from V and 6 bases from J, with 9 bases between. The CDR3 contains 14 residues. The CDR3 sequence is CASSFRSGNSPLHF. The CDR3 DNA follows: TGTGCCAGCAGCTTTCGCTCGGGTAATTCACCCCTCCACTTT.

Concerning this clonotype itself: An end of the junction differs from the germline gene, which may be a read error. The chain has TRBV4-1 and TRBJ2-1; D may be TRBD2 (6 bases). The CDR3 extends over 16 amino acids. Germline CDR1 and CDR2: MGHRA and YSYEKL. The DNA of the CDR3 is TGTGCCAGCAGCCAAGATGCGGGACTCATAAACAATGAGCAGTTCTTC. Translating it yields CASSQDAGLINNEQFF.

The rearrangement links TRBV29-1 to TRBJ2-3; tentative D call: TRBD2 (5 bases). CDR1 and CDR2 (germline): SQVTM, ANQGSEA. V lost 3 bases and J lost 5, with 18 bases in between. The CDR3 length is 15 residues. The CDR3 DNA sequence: TGCAGCGTTGACGGTCTAGAGGGAACGGGAGATACGCAGTATTTT. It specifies CSVDGLEGTGDTQYF.

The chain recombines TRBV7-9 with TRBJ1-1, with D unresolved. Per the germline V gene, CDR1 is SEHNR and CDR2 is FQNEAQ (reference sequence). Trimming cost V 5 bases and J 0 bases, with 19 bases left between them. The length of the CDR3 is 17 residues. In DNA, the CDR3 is TGTGCCAGCAGCCCCGGAAGGTCAGCGGGCGTGAACACTGAAGCTTTCTTT. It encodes CASSPGRSAGVNTEAFF. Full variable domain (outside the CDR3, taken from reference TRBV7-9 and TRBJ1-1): DTGVSQNPRHKITKRGQNVTFRCDPISEHNRLYWYRQTLGQGPEFLTYFQNEAQLEKSRLLSDRFSAERPKGSFSTLEIQRTEQGDSAMYLCASSPGRSAGVNTEAFFGQGTRLTVV.

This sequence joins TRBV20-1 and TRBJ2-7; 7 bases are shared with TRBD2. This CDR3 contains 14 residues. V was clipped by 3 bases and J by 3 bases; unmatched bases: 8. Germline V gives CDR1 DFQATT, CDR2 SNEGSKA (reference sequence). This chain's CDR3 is CSASTPSGIYEQYF. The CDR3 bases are TGCAGTGCTAGTACTCCTAGCGGAATCTACGAGCAGTACTTC.

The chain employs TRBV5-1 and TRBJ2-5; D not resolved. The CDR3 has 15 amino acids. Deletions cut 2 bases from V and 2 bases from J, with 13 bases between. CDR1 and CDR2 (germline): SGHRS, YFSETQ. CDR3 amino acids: CASSLRRIEQETQYF. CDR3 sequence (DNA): TGCGCCAGCAGCTTAAGGCGGATAGAACAAGAGACCCAGTACTTC.

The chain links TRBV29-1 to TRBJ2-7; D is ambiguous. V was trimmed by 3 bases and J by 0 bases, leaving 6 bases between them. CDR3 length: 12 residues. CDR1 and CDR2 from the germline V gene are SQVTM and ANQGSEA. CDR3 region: CSVESPSYEQYF. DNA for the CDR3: TGCAGCGTTGAGTCACCCTCCTACGAGCAGTACTTC.

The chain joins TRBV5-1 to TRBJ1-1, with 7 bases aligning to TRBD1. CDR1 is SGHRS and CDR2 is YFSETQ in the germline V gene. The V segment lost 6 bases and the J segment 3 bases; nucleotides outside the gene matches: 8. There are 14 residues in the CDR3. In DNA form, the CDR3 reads TGCGCCAGCACTCGGACAGGCGGATACACTGAAGCTTTCTTT. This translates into CASTRTGGYTEAFF. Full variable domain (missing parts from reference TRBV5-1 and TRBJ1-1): KAGVTQTPRYLIKTRGQQVTLSCSPISGHRSVSWYQQTPGQGLQFLFEYFSETQRNKGNFPGRFSGRQFSNSRSEMNVSTLELGDSALYLCASTRTGGYTEAFFGQGTRLTVV.

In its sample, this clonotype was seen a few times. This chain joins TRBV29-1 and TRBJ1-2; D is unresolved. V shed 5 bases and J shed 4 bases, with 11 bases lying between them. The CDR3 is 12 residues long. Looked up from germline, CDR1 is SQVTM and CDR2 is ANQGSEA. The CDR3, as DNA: TGCAGCGTTCCCCTTGGGGTCTATGGCTACACCTTC. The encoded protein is CSVPLGVYGYTF.

DNA of the CDR3: TGTGCCAGCAGCGTTTTTCTGGGGACAGGACAAGAGACCCAGTACTTC. Translation: CASSVFLGTGQETQYF. This chain connects TRBV7-9 to TRBJ2-5; 8 nucleotides align to TRBD1. With 5 bases clipped from V and 2 bases from J, the junction kept 10 bases outside the gene matches. CDR1 SEHNR and CDR2 FQNEAQ come from the germline V gene (reference sequence). The CDR3 covers 16 residues.

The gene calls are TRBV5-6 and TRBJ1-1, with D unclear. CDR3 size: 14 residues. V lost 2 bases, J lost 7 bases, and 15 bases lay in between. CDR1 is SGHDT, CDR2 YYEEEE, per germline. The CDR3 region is CASSFLSADNEAFF. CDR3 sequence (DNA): TGTGCCAGCAGCTTTCTATCGGCAGATAATGAAGCTTTCTTT.

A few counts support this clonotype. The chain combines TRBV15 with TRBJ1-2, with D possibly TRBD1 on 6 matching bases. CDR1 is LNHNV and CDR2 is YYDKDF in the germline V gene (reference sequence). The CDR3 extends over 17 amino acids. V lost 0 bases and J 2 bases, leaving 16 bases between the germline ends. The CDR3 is CATSRDGGTGFNYGYTF. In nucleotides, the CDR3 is TGTGCCACCAGCAGAGATGGGGGCACAGGGTTCAACTATGGCTACACCTTC.

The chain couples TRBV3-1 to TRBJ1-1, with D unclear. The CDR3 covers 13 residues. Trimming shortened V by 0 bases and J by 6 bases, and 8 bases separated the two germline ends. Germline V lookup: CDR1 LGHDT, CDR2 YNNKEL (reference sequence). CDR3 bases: TGTGCCAGCAGCCAAGATAGGTTGGCTGAAGCTTTCTTT. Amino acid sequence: CASSQDRLAEAFF.

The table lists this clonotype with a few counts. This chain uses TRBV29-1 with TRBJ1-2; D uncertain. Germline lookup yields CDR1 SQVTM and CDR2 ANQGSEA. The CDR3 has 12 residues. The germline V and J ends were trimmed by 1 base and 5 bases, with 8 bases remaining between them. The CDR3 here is CSVEGSAYGYTF. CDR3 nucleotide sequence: TGCAGCGTTGAAGGCAGCGCTTATGGCTACACCTTC. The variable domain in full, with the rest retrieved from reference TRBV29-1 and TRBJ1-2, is SAVISQKPSRDICQRGTSLTIQCQVDSQVTMMFWYRQQPGQSLTLIATANQGSEATYESGFVIDKFPISRPNLTFSTLTVSNMSPEDSSIYLCSVEGSAYGYTFGSGTRLTVV.

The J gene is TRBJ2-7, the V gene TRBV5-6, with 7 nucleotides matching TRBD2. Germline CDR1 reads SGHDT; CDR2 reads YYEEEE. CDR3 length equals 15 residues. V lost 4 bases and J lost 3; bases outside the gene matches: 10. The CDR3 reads CASSRITRGDYEQYF. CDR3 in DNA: TGTGCCAGCAGCCGCATCACCCGGGGGGACTACGAGCAGTACTTC.

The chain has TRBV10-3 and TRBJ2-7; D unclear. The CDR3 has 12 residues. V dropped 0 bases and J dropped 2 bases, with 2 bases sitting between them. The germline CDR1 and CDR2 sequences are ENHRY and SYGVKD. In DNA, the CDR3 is TGTGCCATCAGTGAGTCAACCTACGAGCAGTACTTC. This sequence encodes CAISESTYEQYF.

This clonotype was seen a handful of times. The CDR3 DNA follows: TGTGCCAGCAGCGTAGGGGACTCCTACTACCAAGAGACCCAGTACTTC. It specifies CASSVGDSYYQETQYF. The chain carries TRBV9 and TRBJ2-5; D perhaps matches TRBD2 (6 bases). The CDR3 runs to 16 residues. Germline CDR1 reads SGDLS; CDR2 reads YYNGEE. V gave up 0 bases and J gave up 0 bases, with 12 bases separating them.

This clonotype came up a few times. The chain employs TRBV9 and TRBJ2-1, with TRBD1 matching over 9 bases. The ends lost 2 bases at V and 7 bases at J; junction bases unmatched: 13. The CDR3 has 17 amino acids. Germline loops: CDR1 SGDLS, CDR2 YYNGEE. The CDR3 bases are TGTGCCAGCAGCGTCACCCCTGGGACAGGGCGGGGGAATGAGCAGTTCTTC. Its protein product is CASSVTPGTGRGNEQFF.

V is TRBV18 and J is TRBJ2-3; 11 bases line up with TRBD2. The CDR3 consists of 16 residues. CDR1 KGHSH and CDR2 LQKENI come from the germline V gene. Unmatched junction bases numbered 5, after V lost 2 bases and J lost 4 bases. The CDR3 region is CASSPSGSGRADTQYF. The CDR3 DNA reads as TGTGCCAGCTCACCAAGTGGTAGCGGGAGGGCAGATACGCAGTATTTT.

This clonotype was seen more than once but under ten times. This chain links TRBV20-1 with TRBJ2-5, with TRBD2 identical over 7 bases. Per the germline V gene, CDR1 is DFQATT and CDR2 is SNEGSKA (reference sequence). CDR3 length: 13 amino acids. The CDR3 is CSGVGGIKETQYF. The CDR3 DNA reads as TGCAGCGGGGTGGGGGGGATAAAAGAGACCCAGTACTTC.

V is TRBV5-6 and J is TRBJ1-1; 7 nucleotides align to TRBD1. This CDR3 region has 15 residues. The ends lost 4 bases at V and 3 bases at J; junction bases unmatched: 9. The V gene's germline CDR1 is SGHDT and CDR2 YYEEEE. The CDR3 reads CASSPVDREDTEAFF. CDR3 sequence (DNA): TGTGCCAGCAGCCCCGTTGACAGGGAGGACACTGAAGCTTTCTTT.

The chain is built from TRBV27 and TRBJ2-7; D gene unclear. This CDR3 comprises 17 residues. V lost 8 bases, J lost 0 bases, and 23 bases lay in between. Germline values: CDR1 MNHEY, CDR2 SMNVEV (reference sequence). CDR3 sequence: CASRRCKRWVSSYEQYF. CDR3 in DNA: TGTGCCAGCCGTCGCTGTAAAAGGTGGGTGAGCTCCTACGAGCAGTACTTC.

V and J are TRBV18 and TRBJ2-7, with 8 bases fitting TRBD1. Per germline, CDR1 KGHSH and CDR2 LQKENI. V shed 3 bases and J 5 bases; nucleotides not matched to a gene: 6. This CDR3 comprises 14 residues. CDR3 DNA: TGTGCCAGCTCACCCCAGGGGGCCTGGGACGAGCAGTACTTC. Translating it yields CASSPQGAWDEQYF. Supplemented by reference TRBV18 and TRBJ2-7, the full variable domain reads NAGVMQNPRHLVRRRGQEARLRCSPMKGHSHVYWYRQLPEEGLKFMVYLQKENIIDESGMPKERFSAEFPKEGPSILRIQQVVRGDSAAYFCASSPQGAWDEQYFGPGTRLTVT.

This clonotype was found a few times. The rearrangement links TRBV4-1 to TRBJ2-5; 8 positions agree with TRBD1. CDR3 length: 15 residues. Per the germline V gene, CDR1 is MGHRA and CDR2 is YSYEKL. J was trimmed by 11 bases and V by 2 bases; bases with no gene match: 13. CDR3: CASSQPTGAPYAQYF. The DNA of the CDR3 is TGCGCCAGCAGCCAACCGACAGGGGCACCTTACGCGCAGTACTTC.

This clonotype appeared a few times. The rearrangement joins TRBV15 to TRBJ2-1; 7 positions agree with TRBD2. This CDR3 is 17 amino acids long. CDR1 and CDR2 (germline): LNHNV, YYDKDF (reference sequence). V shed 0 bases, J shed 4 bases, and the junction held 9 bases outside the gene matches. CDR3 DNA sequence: TGTGCCACCAGCAGAGATCGACGGAGCGGGAAGTACAATGAGCAGTTCTTC. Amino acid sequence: CATSRDRRSGKYNEQFF.

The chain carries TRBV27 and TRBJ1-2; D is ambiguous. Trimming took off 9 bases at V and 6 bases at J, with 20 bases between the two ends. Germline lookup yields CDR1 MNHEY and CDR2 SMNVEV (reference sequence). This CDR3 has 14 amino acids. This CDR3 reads CARAGYGRLHGYTF. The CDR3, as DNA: TGTGCCAGGGCAGGATACGGCAGGCTGCATGGCTACACCTTC.

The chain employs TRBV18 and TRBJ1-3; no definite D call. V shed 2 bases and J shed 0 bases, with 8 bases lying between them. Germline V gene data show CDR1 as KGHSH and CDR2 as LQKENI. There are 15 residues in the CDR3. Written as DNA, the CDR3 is TGTGCCAGCTCACCATCCGGAGTCTCTGGAAACACCATATATTTT. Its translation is CASSPSGVSGNTIYF.

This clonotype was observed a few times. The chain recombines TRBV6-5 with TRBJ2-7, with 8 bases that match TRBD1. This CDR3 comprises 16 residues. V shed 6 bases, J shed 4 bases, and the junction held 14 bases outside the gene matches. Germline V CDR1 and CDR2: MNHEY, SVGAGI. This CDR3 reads CASSRTTGVNKYEQYF. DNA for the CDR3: TGTGCCAGCAGCAGAACGACAGGGGTGAATAAGTACGAGCAGTACTTC.

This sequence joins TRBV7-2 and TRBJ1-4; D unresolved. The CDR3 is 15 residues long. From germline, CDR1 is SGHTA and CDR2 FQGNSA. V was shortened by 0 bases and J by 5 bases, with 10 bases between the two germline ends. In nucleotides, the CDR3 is TGTGCCAGCAGCTTAGCTAGAGGGCAAAATGAAAAACTGTTTTTT. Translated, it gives CASSLARGQNEKLFF.

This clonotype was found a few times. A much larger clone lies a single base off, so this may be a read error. The CDR3 nucleotides are TGTGCCAGCTCAGAGTTCGGTGGATCCTCGGGCGAGCAGTACTTC. It translates to CASSEFGGSSGEQYF. This rearrangement joins TRBV18 to TRBJ2-5, with D hard to call. The assigned J gene may be wrong: the sequence end matches TRBJ2-7 better. The CDR3 contains 15 residues. Germline-derived CDR1 and CDR2 are KGHSH and LQKENI.

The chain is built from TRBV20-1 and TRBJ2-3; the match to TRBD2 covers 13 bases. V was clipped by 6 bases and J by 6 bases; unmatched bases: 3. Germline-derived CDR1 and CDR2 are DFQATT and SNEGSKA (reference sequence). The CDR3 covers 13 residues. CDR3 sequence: CSAGLAGDDTQYF. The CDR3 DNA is TGCAGTGCCGGACTAGCGGGGGACGATACGCAGTATTTT.

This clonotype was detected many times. CDR3 coding DNA: TGCAGTGCTAGGTCTATTCCGGGAAGAAACATTCAGTACTTC. The encoded protein is CSARSIPGRNIQYF. The chain is built from TRBV20-1 and TRBJ2-4, with D possibly TRBD2 on 5 matching bases. V lost 3 bases and J 6 bases, leaving 15 bases between the germline ends. The CDR3 sequence is 14 residues long. CDR1 and CDR2 (germline): DFQATT, SNEGSKA (reference sequence).